This T cell receptor beta chain is drawn from a study of T cell changes during pregnancy in multiple sclerosis. J lost 2 bases, V lost 1 base, and 10 bases had no gene match. The germline CDR1 and CDR2 sequences are LGHNA and YSLEER. CDR3 size: 19 residues. TCRdb's copy holds only in-frame clones and misses some; the assay was immunoSEQ multiplex PCR. Among some 38,000 clones listed, 94% were seen once. This chain links TRBV4-3 with TRBJ2-6, with 8 positions matching TRBD1. Source: CD4+ T cells from peripheral blood mononuclear cells, taken in the second trimester of pregnancy. The source of this sequence is a female donor with multiple sclerosis, enrolled in a pregnancy study. The CDR3 is CASSQATGGRVAGANVLTF. DNA of the CDR3: TGCGCCAGCAGCCAAGCCACAGGGGGTAGGGTTGCTGGGGCCAACGTCCTGACTTTC.